What follows are 3 T cell receptor beta chains derived from one specimen sequenced in a study of T cells after yellow fever vaccination. A single record per CDR3 protein comes from TCRdb applying MiXCR to the 5' RACE reads. The table has about 320,000 distinct CDR3 sequences, around 10% seen once. The material was CD4+ T cells sorted from PBMCs, obtained 45 days after the yellow fever booster vaccination. These receptors all stem from a man between 18 and 35 years old who received the YFV17D yellow fever vaccine.

This clonotype was seen more than once but under ten times. The chain joins TRBV5-1 to TRBJ1-1; 10 positions match TRBD1. The V and J ends lost 1 base and 6 bases, in that order; junction bases with no gene match: 3. The germline V gene has CDR1 SGHRS and CDR2 YFSETQ. This CDR3 has 14 amino acids. In DNA, the CDR3 is TGCGCCAGCAGCTTGTGGGACAGGGGCCCTGAAGCTTTCTTT. Translation gives CASSLWDRGPEAFF.

The chain recombines TRBV28 with TRBJ1-2; no clear D gene. The V gene's germline CDR1 is MDHEN and CDR2 SYDVKM. The germline V and J ends were trimmed by 8 bases and 8 bases, with 18 bases remaining between them. The length of the CDR3 is 13 residues. This chain's CDR3 is CASRVEGVRGYTF. CDR3 nucleotide sequence: TGTGCCAGCCGAGTTGAGGGCGTTCGGGGCTACACCTTC.

CDR3 nucleotide sequence: TGTGCCAGCAGCTTAATGACAGAGTACCAAGAGACCCAGTACTTC. Translation: CASSLMTEYQETQYF. The chain couples TRBV7-8 to TRBJ2-5; possibly TRBD1 for D (5 bases). The CDR3 is 15 residues long. Per the germline V gene, CDR1 is SGHVS and CDR2 is FQNEAQ. With 2 bases removed from V and 0 bases from J, the gap between germline ends came to 10 bases.